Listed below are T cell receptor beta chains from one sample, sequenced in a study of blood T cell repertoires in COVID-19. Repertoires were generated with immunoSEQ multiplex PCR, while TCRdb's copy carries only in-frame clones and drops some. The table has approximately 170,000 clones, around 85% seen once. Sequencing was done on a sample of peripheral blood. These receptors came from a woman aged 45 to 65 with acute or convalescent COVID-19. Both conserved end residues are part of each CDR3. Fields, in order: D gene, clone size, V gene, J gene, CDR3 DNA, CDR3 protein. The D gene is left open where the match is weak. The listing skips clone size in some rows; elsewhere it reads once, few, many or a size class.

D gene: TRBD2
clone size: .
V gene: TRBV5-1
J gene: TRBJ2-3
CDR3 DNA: TGCGCCAGCAGCTTGCTAGCGGGGTCTTCAAATACGCAGTATTTT
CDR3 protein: CASSLLAGSSNTQYF

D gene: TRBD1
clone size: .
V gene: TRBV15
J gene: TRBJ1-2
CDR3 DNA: TGTGCCACCAGCAGGGGCCGACAGGGTGGCGATGGCTACACCTTC
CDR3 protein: CATSRGRQGGDGYTF

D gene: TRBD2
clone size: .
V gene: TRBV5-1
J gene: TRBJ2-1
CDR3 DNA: TGCGCCAGCAGCTTGGCCCTAGCGGGGGGGCGTGAGCAGTTCTTC
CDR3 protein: CASSLALAGGREQFF

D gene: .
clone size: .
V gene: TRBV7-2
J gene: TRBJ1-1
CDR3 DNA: TGTGCCAGCAGCTTACAGGGTGGGGGGTACACTGAAGCTTTCTTT
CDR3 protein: CASSLQGGGYTEAFF

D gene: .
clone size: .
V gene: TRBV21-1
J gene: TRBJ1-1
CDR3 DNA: TGTGCCAGCCTAACAGGGGGCAACACTGAAGCTTTCTTT
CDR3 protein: CASLTGGNTEAFF

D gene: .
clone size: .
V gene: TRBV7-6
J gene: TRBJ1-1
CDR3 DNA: TGTGCCAGCAGCTCATTCCAGGGCCCGAACACTGAAGCTTTCTTT
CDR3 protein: CASSSFQGPNTEAFF

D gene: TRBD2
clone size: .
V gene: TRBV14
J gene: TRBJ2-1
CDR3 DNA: TGTGCCAGCAGCCAAAGGACTAGCGGGAGAGGGGGGCAGTTCTTC
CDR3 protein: CASSQRTSGRGGQFF

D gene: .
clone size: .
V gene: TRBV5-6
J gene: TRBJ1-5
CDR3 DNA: TGTGCCAGCAGCTACTGGGACACGAATTATCAGCCCCAGCATTTT
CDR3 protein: CASSYWDTNYQPQHF

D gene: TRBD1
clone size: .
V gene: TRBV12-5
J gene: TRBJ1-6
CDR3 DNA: TGTGCTAGTGGCTCCTCCCCGACAGGGACCTATAATTCACCCCTCCACTTT
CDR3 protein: CASGSSPTGTYNSPLHF

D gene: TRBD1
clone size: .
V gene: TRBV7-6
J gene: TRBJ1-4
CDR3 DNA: TGTGCCAGCAGCCGTCGCAGCCCCCGGGACAGGGGGGATGAAAAACTGTTTTTT
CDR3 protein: CASSRRSPRDRGDEKLFF

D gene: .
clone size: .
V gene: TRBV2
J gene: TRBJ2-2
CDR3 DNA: TGTGCCAGCAGGGACTTGAACACCGGGGAGCTGTTTTTT
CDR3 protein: CASRDLNTGELFF

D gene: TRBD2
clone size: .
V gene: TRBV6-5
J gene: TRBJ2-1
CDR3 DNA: TGTGCCAGCAGCGATAGCGGGGGCCCCTACAATGAGCAGTTCTTC
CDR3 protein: CASSDSGGPYNEQFF

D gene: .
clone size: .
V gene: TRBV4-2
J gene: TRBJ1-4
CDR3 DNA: TGTGCCAGCAGCCAAGCCGCGTGGAGCCAGGGAGAAAAACTGTTTTTT
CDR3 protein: CASSQAAWSQGEKLFF

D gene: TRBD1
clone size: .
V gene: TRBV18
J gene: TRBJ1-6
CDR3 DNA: TGTGCCAGCTCACCGGGGACAGGCGGAGCCCACTTT
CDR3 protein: CASSPGTGGAHF

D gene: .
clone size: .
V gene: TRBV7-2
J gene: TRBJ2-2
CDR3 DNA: TGTGCCAGCCGGGACTGGAACACCGGGGAGCTGTTTTTT
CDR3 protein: CASRDWNTGELFF

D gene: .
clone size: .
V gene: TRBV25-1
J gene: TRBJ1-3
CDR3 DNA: TGTGCCAGCAGTTCTCCGGGAGGAAACACCATATATTTT
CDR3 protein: CASSSPGGNTIYF

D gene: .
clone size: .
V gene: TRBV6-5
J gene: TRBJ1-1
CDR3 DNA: TGTGCCAGCAGTTACGGCGGGACTGAAGCTTTCTTT
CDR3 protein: CASSYGGTEAFF

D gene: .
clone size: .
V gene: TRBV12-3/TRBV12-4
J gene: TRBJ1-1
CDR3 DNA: TGTGCCAGCAGTTGGGTGAGGACTGAAGCTTTCTTT
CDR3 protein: CASSWVRTEAFF

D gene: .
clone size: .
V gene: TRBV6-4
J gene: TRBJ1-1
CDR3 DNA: TGTGCCAGCAGTTCCGACAGGTTTACTGAAGCTTTCTTT
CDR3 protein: CASSSDRFTEAFF

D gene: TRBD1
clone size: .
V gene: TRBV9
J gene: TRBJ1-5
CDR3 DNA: TGTGCCAGCAGCGTACAGGGGGGTAATCAGCCCCAGCATTTT
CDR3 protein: CASSVQGGNQPQHF

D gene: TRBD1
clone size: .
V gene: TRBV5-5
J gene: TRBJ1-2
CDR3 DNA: TGTGCCAGCAGCCTGGGACAGATCTATGACTATGGCTACACCTTC
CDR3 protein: CASSLGQIYDYGYTF

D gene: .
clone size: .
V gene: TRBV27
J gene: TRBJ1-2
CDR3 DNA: TGTGCCAGCAGTTTATCGGGGGGAGTGGGTGGCTACACCTTC
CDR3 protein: CASSLSGGVGGYTF

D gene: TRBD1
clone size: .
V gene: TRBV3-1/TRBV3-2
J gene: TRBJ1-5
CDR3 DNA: TGTGCCAGCAGCCAGGATACCGGGACAGGGAGCAATCAGCCCCAGCATTTT
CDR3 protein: CASSQDTGTGSNQPQHF

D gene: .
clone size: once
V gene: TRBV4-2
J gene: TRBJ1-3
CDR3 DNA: TGTGCCAGCAGCCTATCTGGAAACACCATATATTTT
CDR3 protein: CASSLSGNTIYF

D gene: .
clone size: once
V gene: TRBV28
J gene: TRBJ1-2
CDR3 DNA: TGTGCCAGCAGTTTACGGTATGGCTACACCTTC
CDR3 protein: CASSLRYGYTF

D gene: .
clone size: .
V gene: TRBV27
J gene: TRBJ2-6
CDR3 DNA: TGTGCCAGCAGTTTGGGGCCCATTGGGGCCAACGTCCTGACTTTC
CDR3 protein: CASSLGPIGANVLTF

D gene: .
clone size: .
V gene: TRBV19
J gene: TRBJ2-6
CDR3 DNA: TGTGCCAGTAGTATAGGTTTCCAGGGGGCCAACGTCCTGACTTTC
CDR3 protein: CASSIGFQGANVLTF

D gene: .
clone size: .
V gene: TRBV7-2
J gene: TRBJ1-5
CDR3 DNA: TGTGCCAGCAGCTCAGGGAATCAGCCCCAGCATTTT
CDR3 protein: CASSSGNQPQHF

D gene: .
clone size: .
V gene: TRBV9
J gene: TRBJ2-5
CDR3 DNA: TGTGCCAGCAGCGAGGGGAATTCGGGGGTACGATTGGAGACCCAGTACTTC
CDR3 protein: CASSEGNSGVRLETQYF

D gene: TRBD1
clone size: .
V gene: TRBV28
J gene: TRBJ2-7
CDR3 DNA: TGTGCCAGCAGCGTACGCTCGACAGGGGTCGTCCACGAGCAGTACTTC
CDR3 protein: CASSVRSTGVVHEQYF

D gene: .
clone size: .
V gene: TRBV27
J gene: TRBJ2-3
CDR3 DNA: TGTGCCAGCAGTGCTAGCGGCACAGATACGCAGTATTTT
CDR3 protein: CASSASGTDTQYF

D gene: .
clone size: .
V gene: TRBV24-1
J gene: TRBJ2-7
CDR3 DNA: TGTGCCACCAGTTCCCCAGGATCCTACGAGCAGTACTTC
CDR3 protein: CATSSPGSYEQYF

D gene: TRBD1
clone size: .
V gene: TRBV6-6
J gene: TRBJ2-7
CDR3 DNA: TGTGCCAGCAGGATGGGACAGTACCTACCCGAGCAGTACTTC
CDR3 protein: CASRMGQYLPEQYF

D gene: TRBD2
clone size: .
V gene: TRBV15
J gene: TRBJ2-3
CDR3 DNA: TGTGCCACCAGCAGAGCCCGATCTAGCGGGAGCACAGATACGCAGTATTTT
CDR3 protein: CATSRARSSGSTDTQYF

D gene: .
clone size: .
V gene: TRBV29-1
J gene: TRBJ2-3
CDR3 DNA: TGCAGCGTTCGGGGTGCTCGTGGAGATACGCAGTATTTT
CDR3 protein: CSVRGARGDTQYF

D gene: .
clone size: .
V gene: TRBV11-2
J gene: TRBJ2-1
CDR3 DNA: TGTGCCAGCAGCTTACTTTGGGAGGACCCTGTTGAGCAGTTCTTC
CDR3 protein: CASSLLWEDPVEQFF

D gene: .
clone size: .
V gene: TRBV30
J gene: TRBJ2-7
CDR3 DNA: TGTGCCTGGAGTCCAGGGTCCTCCTACGAGCAGTACTTC
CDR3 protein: CAWSPGSSYEQYF

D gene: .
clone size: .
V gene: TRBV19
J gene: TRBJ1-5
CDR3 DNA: TGTGCCAGTAAGGAGGGGAATCAGCCCCAGCATTTT
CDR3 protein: CASKEGNQPQHF

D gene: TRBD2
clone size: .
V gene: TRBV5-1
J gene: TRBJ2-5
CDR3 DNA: TGCGCCAGCAGCTTGGGGGGACTAGCGGGAGTCGAGACCCAGTACTTC
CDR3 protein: CASSLGGLAGVETQYF

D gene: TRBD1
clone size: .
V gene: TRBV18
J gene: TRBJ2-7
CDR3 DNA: TGTGCCAGCTCACCACCCGGGACAGTCTACGAGCAGTACTTC
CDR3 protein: CASSPPGTVYEQYF

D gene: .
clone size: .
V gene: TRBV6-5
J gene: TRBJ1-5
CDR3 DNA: TGTGCCAGCAGTCTTCAAATCGACTATCAGCCCCAGCATTTT
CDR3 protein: CASSLQIDYQPQHF

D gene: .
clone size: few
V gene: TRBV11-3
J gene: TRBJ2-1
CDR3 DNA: TGTGCCAGCAGCACGACAGGATACAATGAGCAGTTCTTC
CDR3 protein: CASSTTGYNEQFF

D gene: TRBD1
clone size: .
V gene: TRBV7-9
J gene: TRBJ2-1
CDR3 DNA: TGTGCCAGCAGCCTGACAGGGGTGGGTGAGCAGTTCTTC
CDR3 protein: CASSLTGVGEQFF

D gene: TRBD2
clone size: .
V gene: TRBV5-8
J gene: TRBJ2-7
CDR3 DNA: TGTGCCAGCAGAATTAGCGGGGCCTTCGAGCAGTACTTC
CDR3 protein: CASRISGAFEQYF

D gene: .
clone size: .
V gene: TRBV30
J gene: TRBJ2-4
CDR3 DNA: TGTGCCTGGAGTGTAAATACAGGAGCCAAAAACATTCAGTACTTC
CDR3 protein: CAWSVNTGAKNIQYF

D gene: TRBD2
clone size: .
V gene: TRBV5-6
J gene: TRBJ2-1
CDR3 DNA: TGTGCCAGCAGCCCCCAGAGCGGGGTTTCCTACAATGAGCAGTTCTTC
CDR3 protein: CASSPQSGVSYNEQFF

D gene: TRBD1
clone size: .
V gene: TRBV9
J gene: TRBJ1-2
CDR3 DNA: TGTGCCAGCAGCGCGGGACAGGGGTTGAGGGGGTATGGCTACACCTTC
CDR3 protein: CASSAGQGLRGYGYTF

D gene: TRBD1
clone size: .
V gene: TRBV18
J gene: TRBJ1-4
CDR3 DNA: TGTGCCAGCTCCCCCTCAGGGGGGTTAGGGAATGAAAAACTGTTTTTT
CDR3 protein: CASSPSGGLGNEKLFF

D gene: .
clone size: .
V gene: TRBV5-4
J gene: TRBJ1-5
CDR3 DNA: TGTGCCAGCAGCGCGCAGGGAGGGGCGCCCCAGCATTTT
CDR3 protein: CASSAQGGAPQHF

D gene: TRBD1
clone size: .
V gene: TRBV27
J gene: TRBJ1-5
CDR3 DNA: TGTGCCAGCAGTGTGACAGGGTTTTATCAGCCCCAGCATTTT
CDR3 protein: CASSVTGFYQPQHF

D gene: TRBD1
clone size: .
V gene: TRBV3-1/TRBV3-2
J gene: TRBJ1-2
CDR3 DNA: TGTGCCAGCAGCCAAGAGCCGACAGGGAGCATCTATGGCTACACCTTC
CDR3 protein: CASSQEPTGSIYGYTF